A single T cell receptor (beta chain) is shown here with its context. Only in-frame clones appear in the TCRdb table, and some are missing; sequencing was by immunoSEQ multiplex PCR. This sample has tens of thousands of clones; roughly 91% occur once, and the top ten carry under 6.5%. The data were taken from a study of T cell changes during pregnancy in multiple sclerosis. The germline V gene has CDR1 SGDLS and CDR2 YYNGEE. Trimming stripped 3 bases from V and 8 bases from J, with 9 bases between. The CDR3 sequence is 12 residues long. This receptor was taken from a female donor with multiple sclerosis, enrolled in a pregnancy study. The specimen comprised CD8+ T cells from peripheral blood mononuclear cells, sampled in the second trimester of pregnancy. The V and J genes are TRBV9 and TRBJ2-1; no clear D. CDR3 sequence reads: CASSEYSYEQFF. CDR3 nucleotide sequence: TGTGCCAGCAGCGAATATAGCTATGAGCAGTTCTTC.